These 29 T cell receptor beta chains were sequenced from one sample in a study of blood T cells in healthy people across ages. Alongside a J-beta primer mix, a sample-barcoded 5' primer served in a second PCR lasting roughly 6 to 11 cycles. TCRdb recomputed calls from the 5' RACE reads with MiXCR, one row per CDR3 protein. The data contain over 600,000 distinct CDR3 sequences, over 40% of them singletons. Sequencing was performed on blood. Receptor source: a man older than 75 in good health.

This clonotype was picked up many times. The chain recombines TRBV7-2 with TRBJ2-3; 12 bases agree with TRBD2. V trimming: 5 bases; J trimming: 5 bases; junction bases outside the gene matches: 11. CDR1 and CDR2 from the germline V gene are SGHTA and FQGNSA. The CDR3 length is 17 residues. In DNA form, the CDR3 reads TGTGCCAGCAGCCTACAGAGGCTAGCGGGAGGGGGAGATACGCAGTATTTT. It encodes CASSLQRLAGGGDTQYF. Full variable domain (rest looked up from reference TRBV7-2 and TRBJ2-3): GAGVSQSPSNKVTEKGKDVELRCDPISGHTALYWYRQSLGQGLEFLIYFQGNSAPDKSGLPSDRFSAERTGGSVSTLTIQRTQQEDSAVYLCASSLQRLAGGGDTQYFGPGTRLTVL.

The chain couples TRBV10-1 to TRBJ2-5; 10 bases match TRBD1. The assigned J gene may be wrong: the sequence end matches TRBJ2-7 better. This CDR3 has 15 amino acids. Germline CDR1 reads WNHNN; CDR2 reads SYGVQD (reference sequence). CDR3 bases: TGCGCCAGCAGTGCGAGGGTGACAGGGGGCCACGAGCAGTACTTC. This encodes CASSARVTGGHEQYF.

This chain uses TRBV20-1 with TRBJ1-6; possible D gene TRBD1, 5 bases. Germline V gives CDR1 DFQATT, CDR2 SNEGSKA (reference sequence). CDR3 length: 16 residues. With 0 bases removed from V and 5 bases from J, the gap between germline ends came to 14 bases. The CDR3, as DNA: TGCAGTGCTAGAGATCTTGGGGGTTTAAATAATTCACCCCTCCACTTT. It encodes CSARDLGGLNNSPLHF.

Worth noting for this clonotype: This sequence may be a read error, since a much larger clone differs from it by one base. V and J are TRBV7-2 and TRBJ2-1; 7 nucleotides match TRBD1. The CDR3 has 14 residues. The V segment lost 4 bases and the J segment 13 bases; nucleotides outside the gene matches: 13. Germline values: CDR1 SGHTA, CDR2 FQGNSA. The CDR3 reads CASSYDRVQETQFF. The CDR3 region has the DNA TGTGCCAGCAGCTACGACAGGGTCCAAGAGACCCAGTTCTTC.

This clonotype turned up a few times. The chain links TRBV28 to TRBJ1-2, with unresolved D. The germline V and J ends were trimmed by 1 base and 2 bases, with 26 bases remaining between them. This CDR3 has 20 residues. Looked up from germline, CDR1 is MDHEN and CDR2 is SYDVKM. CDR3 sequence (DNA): TGTGCCAGCAGTTTATTCGGGTATCGGCCAAGCCTTGCCCCGAACTATGGCTACACCTTC. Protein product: CASSLFGYRPSLAPNYGYTF.

The CDR3 reads CASSLALTGNLNTEAFF. DNA for the CDR3: TGTGCCAGCAGTTTAGCGCTTACAGGCAACTTGAACACTGAAGCTTTCTTT. The V call is TRBV12-3 or TRBV12-4, the J call TRBJ1-1, with D perhaps TRBD1 (5 bases). V was trimmed by 0 bases and J by 0 bases, leaving 14 bases between them. This CDR3 comprises 17 residues.

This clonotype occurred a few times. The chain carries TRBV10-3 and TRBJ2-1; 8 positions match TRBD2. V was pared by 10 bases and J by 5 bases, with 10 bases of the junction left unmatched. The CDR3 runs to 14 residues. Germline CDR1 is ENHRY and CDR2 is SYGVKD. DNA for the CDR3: TGTGCCACCCAGGACTCGGGGGGGGACAATGAGCAGTTCTTC. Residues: CATQDSGGDNEQFF.

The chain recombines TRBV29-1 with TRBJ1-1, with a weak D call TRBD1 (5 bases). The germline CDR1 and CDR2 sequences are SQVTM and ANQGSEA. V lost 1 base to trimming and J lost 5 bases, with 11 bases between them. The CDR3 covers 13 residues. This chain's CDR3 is CSVEGIRGTEAFF. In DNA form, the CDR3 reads TGCAGCGTTGAAGGTATTCGGGGGACTGAAGCTTTCTTT.

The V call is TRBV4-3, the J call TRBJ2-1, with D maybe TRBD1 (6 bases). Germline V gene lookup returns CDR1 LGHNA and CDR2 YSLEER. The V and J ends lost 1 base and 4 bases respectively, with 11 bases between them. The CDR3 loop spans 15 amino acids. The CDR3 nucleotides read TGCGCCAGCAGCCAAGGACACAGGGAATACAATGAGCAGTTCTTC. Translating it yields CASSQGHREYNEQFF.

Here the CDR3 DNA reads TGCGCCAGCAGACCGCCGGAGGTTAGTTACAATGAGCAGTACTTC. Its translation: CASRPPEVSYNEQYF. J is TRBJ2-1 and V is TRBV5-1; D is perhaps TRBD2 (5 bases). The DNA end is a closer match to TRBJ2-7, so the J assignment may be wrong. Per the germline V gene, CDR1 is SGHRS and CDR2 is YFSETQ. The CDR3 totals 15 residues.

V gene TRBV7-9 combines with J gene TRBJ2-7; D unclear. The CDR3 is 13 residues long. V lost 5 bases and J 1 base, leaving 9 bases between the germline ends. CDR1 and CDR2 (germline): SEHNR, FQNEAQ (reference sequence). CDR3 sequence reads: CASSLTPSYEQYF. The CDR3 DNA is TGTGCCAGCAGCCTGACTCCTTCCTACGAGCAGTACTTC.

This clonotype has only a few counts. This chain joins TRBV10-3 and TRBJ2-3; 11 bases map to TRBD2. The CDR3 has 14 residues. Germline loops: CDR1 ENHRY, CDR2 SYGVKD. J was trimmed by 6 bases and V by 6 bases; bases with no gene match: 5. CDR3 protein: CAISTSGSRDTQYF. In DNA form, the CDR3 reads TGTGCCATCAGCACTAGCGGGAGCCGGGATACGCAGTATTTT.

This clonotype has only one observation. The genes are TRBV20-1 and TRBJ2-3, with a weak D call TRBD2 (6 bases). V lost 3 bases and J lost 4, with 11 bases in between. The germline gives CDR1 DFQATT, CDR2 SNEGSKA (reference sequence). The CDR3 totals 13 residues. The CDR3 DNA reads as TGCAGTGCTAGCGGGAGAGTGGCAGATACGCAGTATTTT. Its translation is CSASGRVADTQYF.

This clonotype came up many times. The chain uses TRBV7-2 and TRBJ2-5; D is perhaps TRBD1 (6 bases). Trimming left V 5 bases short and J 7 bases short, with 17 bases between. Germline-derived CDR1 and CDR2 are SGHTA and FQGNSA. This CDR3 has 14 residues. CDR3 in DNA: TGTGCCAGCAGCCCCCGGACAGCAGGGGTGACCCAGTACTTC. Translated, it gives CASSPRTAGVTQYF.

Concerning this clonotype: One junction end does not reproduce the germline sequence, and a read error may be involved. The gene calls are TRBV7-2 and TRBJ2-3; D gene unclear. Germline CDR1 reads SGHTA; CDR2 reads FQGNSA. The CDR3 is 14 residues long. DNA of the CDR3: TGTGCCGGCAGCTTATCGCGGAAAACAGATACGCAGTATTTT. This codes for CAGSLSRKTDTQYF.

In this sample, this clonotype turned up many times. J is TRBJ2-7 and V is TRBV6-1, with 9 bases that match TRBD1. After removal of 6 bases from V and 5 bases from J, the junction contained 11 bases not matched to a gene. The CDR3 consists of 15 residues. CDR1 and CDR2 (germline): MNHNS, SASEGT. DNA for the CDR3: TGTGCCAGCAGGACGGACAGGGGTCTAACTGACGAGCAGTACTTC. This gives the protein CASRTDRGLTDEQYF.

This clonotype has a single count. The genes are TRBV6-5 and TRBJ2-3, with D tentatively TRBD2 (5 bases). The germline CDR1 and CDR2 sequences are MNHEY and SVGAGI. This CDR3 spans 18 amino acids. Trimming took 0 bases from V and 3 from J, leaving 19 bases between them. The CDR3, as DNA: TGTGCCAGCAGTTACTCTAAGAGCGGCCGGGGTGCTACAGATACGCAGTATTTT. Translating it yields CASSYSKSGRGATDTQYF.

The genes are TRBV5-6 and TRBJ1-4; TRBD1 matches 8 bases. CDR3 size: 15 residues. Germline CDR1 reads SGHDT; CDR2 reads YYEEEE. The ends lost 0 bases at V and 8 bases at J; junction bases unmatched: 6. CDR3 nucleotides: TGTGCCAGCAGCTTGGGAGGACAGGGTCGAGAAAAACTGTTTTTT. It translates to CASSLGGQGREKLFF.

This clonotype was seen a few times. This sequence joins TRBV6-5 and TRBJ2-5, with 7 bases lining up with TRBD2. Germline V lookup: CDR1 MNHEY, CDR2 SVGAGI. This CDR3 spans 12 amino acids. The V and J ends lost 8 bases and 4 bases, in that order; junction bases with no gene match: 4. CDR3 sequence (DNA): TGTGCCAGCGCCCGCGGGGGAGAGACCCAGTACTTC. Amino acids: CASARGGETQYF.

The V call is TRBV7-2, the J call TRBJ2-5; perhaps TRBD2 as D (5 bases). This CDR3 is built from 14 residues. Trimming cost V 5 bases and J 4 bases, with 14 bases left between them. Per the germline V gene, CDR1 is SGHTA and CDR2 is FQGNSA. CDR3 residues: CASSGRRAGETQYF. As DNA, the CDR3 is TGTGCCAGCAGCGGCCGGCGGGCGGGAGAGACCCAGTACTTC.

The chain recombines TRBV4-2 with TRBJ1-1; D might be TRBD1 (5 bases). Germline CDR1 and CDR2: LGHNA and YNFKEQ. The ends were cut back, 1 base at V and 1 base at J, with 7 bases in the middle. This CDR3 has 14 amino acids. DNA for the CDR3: TGTGCCAGCAGCCAAGGTGGGGGGAACACTGAAGCTTTCTTT. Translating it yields CASSQGGGNTEAFF.

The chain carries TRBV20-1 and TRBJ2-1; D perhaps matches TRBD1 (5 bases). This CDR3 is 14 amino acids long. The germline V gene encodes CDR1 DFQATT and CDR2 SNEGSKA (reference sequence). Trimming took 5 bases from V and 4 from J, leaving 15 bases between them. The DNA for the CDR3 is TGCAGTGCTGCCTCTATGGGGCCGTACAATGAGCAGTTCTTC. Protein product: CSAASMGPYNEQFF.

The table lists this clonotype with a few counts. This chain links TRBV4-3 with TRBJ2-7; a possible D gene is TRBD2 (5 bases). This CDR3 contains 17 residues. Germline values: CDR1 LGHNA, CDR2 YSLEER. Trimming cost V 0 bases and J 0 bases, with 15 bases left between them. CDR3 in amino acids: CASSQDITAGFSYEQYF. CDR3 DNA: TGCGCCAGCAGCCAAGATATTACGGCGGGCTTCTCCTACGAGCAGTACTTC.

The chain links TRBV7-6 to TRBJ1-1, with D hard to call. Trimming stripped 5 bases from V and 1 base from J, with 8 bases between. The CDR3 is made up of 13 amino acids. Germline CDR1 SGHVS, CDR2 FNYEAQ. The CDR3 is CASSQSRNTEAFF. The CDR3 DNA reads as TGTGCCAGCAGCCAAAGTCGGAACACTGAAGCTTTCTTT.

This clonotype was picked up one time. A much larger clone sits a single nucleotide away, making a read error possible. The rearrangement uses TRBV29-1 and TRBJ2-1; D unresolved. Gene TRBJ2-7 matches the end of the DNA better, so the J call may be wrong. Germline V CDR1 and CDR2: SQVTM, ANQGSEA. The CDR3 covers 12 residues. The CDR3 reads CSVGRSYNEQYF. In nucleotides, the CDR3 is TGCAGCGTTGGGCGTTCCTACAATGAGCAGTACTTC.

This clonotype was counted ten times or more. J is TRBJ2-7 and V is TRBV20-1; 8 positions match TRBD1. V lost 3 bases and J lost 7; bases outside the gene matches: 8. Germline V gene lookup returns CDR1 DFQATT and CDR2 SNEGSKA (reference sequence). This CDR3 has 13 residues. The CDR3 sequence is CSARAGGIVEQYF. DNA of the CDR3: TGCAGTGCTAGGGCAGGGGGCATAGTGGAGCAGTACTTC.

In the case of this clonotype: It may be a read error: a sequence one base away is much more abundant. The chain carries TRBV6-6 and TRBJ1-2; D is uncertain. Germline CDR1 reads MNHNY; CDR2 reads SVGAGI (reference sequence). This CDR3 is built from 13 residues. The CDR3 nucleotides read TGTGCCTGCAGTTATGGGCAGAACTATGGCTACACCTTC. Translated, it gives CACSYGQNYGYTF.

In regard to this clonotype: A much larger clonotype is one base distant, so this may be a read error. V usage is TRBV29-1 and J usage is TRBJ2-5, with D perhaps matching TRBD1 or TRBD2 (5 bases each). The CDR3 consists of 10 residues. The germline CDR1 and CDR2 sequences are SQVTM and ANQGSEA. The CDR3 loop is CGGSQGTQYF. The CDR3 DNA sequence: TGCGGGGGATCACAAGGGACCCAGTACTTC.

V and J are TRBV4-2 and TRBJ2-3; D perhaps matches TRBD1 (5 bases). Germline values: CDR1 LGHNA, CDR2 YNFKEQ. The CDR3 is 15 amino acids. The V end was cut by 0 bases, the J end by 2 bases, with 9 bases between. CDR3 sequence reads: CASSQDQGHTDTQYF. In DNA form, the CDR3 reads TGTGCCAGCAGCCAAGACCAGGGCCACACAGATACGCAGTATTTT.